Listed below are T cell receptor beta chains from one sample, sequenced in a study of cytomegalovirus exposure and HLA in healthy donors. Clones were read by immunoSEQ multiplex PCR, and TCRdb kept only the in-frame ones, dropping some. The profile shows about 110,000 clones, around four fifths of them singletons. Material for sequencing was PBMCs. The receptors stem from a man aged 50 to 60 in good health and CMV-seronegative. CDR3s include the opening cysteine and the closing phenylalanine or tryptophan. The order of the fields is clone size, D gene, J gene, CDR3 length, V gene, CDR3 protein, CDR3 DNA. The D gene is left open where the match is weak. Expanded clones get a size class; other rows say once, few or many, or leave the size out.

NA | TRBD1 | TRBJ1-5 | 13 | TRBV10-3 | CAISAQGEQPQHF | TGTGCCATCAGTGCCCAGGGGGAACAGCCCCAGCATTTT
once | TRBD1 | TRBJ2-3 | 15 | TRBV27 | CASSLRGPSTDTQYF | TGTGCCAGCAGTCTAAGGGGGCCAAGCACAGATACGCAGTATTTT
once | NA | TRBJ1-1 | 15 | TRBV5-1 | CASSLTGNSVTEAFF | TGCGCCAGCAGCCTTACAGGGAACAGCGTCACTGAAGCTTTCTTT
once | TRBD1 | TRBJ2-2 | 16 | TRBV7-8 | CASSSYRGLDTGELFF | TGTGCCAGCAGCTCCTACAGGGGGCTGGATACCGGGGAGCTGTTTTTT
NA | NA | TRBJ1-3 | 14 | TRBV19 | CASKNRASGNTIYF | TGTGCCAGTAAAAACAGGGCTTCTGGAAACACCATATATTTT
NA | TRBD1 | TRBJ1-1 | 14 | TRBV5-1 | CASSLMTGRTEAFF | TGCGCCAGCAGCTTGATGACAGGGAGGACTGAAGCTTTCTTT
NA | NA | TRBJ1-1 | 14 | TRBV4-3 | CASSQDQGNTEAFF | TGCGCCAGCAGCCAAGATCAGGGGAACACTGAAGCTTTCTTT
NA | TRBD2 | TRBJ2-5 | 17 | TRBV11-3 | CASSLGGAGATGETQYF | TGTGCCAGCAGCTTAGGAGGGGCGGGAGCAACGGGGGAGACCCAGTACTTC
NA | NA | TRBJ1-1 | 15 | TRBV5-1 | CASAPDPGVNTEAFF | TGCGCCAGCGCCCCCGACCCGGGGGTGAACACTGAAGCTTTCTTT
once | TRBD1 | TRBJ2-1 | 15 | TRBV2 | CASSDRDRSYNEQFF | TGTGCCAGCAGTGACCGGGACAGGTCCTACAATGAGCAGTTCTTC
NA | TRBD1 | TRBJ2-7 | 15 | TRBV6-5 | CASSRQGVGPYEQYF | TGTGCCAGCAGCCGACAGGGGGTAGGCCCCTACGAGCAGTACTTC
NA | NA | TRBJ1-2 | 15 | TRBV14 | CASSQDSRVGYGYTF | TGTGCCAGCAGCCAAGATAGCAGGGTAGGCTATGGCTACACCTTC
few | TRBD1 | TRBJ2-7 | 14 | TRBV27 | CASSLRGQSYEQYF | TGTGCCAGCAGTCTAAGGGGACAGTCCTACGAGCAGTACTTC
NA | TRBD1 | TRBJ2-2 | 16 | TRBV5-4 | CASSASGTGVTGELFF | TGTGCCAGCAGCGCTTCCGGGACAGGGGTCACCGGGGAGCTGTTTTTT
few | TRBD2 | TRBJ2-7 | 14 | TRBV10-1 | CASSTGTSGLEQYF | TGCGCCAGCAGTACCGGGACTAGCGGTCTCGAGCAGTACTTC
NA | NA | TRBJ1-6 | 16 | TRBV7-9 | CASSFLPTRGNSPLHF | TGTGCCAGCAGCTTTCTCCCGACCAGAGGTAATTCACCCCTCCACTTT
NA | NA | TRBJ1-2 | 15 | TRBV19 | CASSKKNRDLDGYTF | TGTGCCAGTAGTAAAAAGAACAGGGATCTTGACGGCTACACCTTC
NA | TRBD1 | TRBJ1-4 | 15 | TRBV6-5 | CASSYSGTGAEKLFF | TGTGCCAGCAGTTACTCTGGGACAGGGGCTGAAAAACTGTTTTTT
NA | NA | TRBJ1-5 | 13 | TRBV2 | CASSGRPNQPQHF | TGTGCCAGCAGTGGCAGGCCCAATCAGCCCCAGCATTTT
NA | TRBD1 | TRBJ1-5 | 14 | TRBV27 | CASSLGQGNQPQHF | TGTGCCAGCAGTTTGGGACAGGGCAATCAGCCCCAGCATTTT
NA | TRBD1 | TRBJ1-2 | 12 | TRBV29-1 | CSVTTGEGGYTF | TGCAGCGTCACAACAGGGGAAGGAGGCTACACCTTC
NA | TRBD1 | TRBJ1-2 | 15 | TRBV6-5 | CASRSQGEIDYGYTF | TGTGCCAGCAGATCTCAGGGGGAGATCGACTATGGCTACACCTTC
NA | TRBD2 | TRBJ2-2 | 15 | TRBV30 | CAWKTIAGNTGELFF | TGTGCCTGGAAAACAATAGCGGGGAACACCGGGGAGCTGTTTTTT
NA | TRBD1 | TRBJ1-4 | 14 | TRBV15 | CATSPRTGAEKLFF | TGTGCCACCAGCCCGAGGACAGGGGCTGAAAAACTGTTTTTT
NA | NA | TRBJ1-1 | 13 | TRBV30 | CAWSTGLNTEAFF | TGTGCCTGGAGTACAGGACTGAACACTGAAGCTTTCTTT
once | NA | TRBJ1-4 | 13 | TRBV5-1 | CASSRTTNEKLFF | TGCGCCAGCAGCCGTACTACTAATGAAAAACTGTTTTTT
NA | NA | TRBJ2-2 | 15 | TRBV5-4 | CASTDRLRDTGELFF | TGTGCCAGCACGGATAGGCTTCGGGACACCGGGGAGCTGTTTTTT
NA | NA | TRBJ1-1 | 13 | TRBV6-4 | CASSEQLNTEAFF | TGTGCCAGCAGTGAACAGTTGAACACTGAAGCTTTCTTT
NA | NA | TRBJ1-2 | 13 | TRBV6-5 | CASSYDSDYGYTF | TGTGCCAGCAGTTACGACAGCGACTATGGCTACACCTTC
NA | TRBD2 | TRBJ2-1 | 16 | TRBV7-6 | CASSSTPSGRDNEQFF | TGTGCCAGCAGCTCCACCCCTAGCGGGAGAGACAATGAGCAGTTCTTC
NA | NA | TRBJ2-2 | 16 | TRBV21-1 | CASSNTQDGGPGELFF | TGTGCCAGCAGCAATACCCAAGACGGGGGACCCGGGGAGCTGTTTTTT
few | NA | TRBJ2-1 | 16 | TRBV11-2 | CASSLRGSGRYNEQFF | TGTGCCAGCAGCTTAAGGGGGTCGGGGCGGTACAATGAGCAGTTCTTC
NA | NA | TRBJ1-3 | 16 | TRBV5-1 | CASSLTGSLAGNTIYF | TGCGCCAGCAGCTTGACGGGAAGTTTGGCTGGAAACACCATATATTTT
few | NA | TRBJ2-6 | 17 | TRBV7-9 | CASSPHPRASGANVLTF | TGTGCCAGCAGCCCCCACCCGAGGGCTTCTGGGGCCAACGTCCTGACTTTC
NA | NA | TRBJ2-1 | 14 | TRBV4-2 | CASSPRRGANEQFF | TGTGCCAGCAGCCCGCGTCGGGGGGCCAATGAGCAGTTCTTC
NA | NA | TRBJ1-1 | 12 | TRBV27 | CASRASYTEAFF | TGTGCCAGCAGGGCCAGTTACACTGAAGCTTTCTTT
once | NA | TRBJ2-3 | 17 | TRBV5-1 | CASSLEGPRAGTDTQYF | TGCGCCAGCAGCTTGGAGGGCCCAAGGGCAGGGACAGATACGCAGTATTTT
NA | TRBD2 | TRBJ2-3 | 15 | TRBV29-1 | CSVVGSGGTQDTQYF | TGCAGCGTCGTGGGGAGCGGGGGGACACAAGATACGCAGTATTTT
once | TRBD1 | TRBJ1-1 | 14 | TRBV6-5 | CASYTGGGDTEAFF | TGTGCCAGCTACACAGGGGGAGGTGACACTGAAGCTTTCTTT
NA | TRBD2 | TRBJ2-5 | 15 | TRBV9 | CASSVEAGPQETQYF | TGTGCCAGCAGCGTAGAAGCGGGACCCCAAGAGACCCAGTACTTC
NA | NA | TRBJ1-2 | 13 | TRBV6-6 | CASSYSAGAGYTF | TGTGCCAGCAGTTACTCAGCGGGGGCTGGCTACACCTTC
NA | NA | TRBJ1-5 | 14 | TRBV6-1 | CASSSRGSNQPQHF | TGTGCCAGCAGTTCTCGAGGTAGCAATCAGCCCCAGCATTTT
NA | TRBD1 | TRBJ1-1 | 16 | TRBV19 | CASSTTGGPINTEAFF | TGTGCCAGTAGTACCACAGGGGGACCTATAAACACTGAAGCTTTCTTT
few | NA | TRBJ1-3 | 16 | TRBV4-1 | CASSQDWGPSGNTIYF | TGCGCCAGCAGCCAAGATTGGGGCCCTAGTGGAAACACCATATATTTT
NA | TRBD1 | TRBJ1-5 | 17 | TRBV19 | CASGMLTGVIGNQPQHF | TGTGCCAGTGGGATGTTGACAGGGGTTATTGGCAATCAGCCCCAGCATTTT
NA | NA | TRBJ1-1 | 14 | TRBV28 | CASSGGQVNTEAFF | TGTGCCAGCAGTGGGGGACAAGTGAACACTGAAGCTTTCTTT
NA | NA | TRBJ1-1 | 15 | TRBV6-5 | CASSYSSTGRPEAFF | TGTGCCAGCAGTTACTCGAGTACGGGAAGGCCGGAAGCTTTCTTT
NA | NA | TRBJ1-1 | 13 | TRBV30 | CAWSLQVDTEAFF | TGTGCCTGGAGCCTACAGGTGGACACTGAAGCTTTCTTT
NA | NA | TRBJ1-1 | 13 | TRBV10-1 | CASSDSGNTEAFF | TGCGCCAGCAGTGACTCAGGGAACACTGAAGCTTTCTTT
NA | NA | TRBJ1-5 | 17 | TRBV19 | CASSIARGGGSEQPQHF | TGTGCCAGTAGTATAGCCCGGGGAGGGGGAAGCGAACAGCCCCAGCATTTT
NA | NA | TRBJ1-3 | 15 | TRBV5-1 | CASRDTGYSGNTIYF | TGCGCCAGCAGGGACACAGGGTACTCTGGAAACACCATATATTTT
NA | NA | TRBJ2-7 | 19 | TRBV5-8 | CASSILGWVRSSSSYEQYF | TGTGCCAGCAGCATATTAGGTTGGGTGAGGAGCAGTAGCTCCTACGAGCAGTACTTC
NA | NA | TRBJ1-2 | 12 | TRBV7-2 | CASSLSRNGYTF | TGTGCCAGCAGCCTTAGCAGAAATGGCTACACCTTC
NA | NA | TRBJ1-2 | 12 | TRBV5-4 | CASSLGLRGYTF | TGTGCCAGCAGCTTGGGACTGAGGGGCTACACCTTC
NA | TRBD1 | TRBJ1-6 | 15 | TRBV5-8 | CASSSIQGERSPLHF | TGTGCCAGCAGCTCCATACAGGGGGAGAGATCACCCCTCCACTTT
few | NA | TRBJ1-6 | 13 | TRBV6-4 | CASSKELNSPLHF | TGTGCCAGCAGTAAAGAACTAAATTCACCCCTCCACTTT